This TCR beta chain is drawn from a study of blood T cell repertoires in COVID-19. Study context: Acute and convalescent COVID-19 specimens originated in the United States, Italy and Spain. Sample material is recorded as cDNA or gDNA derived from T cells, B-cell-depleted T cells, or PBMCs.

V was clipped by 10 bases and J by 3 bases, with 21 bases between them. Germline values: CDR1 MNHEY, CDR2 SMNVEV (reference sequence). The CDR3 consists of 15 residues. In the original analysis: The assay estimated nucleated cells by amplifying reference gene primers. Repertoires were generated with immunoSEQ multiplex PCR, while TCRdb's copy carries only in-frame clones and drops some. V and J calls and clone size are those listed in that table; D and trimming were worked out from the DNA. The data show about 21,000 clones, 70% to 85% seen once. The V and J genes are TRBV27 and TRBJ1-2, with unresolved D. Sequencing was performed on peripheral blood. The TCR originated in a human donor in a cohort sampled during active COVID-19. CDR3 in amino acids: CATLPRARPDYGYTF. DNA of the CDR3: TGTGCCACCCTACCGCGGGCCCGACCAGACTATGGCTACACCTTC.